The T cell receptor beta chain under discussion was sequenced for a study of blood T cell repertoires in COVID-19. The overall study: In each case, the material was cDNA or gDNA derived from T cells, B-cell-depleted T cells, or PBMCs.

This clone came up once. Repertoires were generated with immunoSEQ multiplex PCR, while TCRdb's copy carries only in-frame clones and drops some. The sample has 150,000 to 200,000 clones, 85% to 90% seen once. Germline CDR1 and CDR2: GTSNPN and SVGIG (reference sequence). The CDR3 is 17 amino acids. Trimming removed 2 bases at V and 0 bases at J, with 14 bases between. Sequencing used peripheral blood. The origin of this receptor is a woman between 65 and 79 years old with acute or convalescent COVID-19. The J gene is TRBJ1-6, the V gene TRBV30, with D hard to call. The CDR3 DNA reads as TGTGCCTGGAGTACAATCAACCTCTCCTCCTATAATTCACCCCTCCACTTT. Encoded protein: CAWSTINLSSYNSPLHF. Based on the CDR3 plus reference TRBV30 and TRBJ1-6, the full variable domain is SQTIHQWPATLVQPVGSPLSLECTVEGTSNPNLYWYRQAAGRGLQLLFYSVGIGQISSEVPQNLSASRPQDRQFILSSKKLLLSDSGFYLCAWSTINLSSYNSPLHFGNGTRLTVT.